This T cell receptor beta chain was captured by sequencing in a study of T-cell reconstitution after alpha-beta-depleted transplantation in children. Unique molecular identifiers were used in preparing the TCRbeta library. TCRdb independently ran MiXCR on the PCR reads; one entry per CDR3 protein. The sample has about 440,000 distinct CDR3 sequences; about 40% are singletons. V shed 4 bases, J shed 3 bases, and the junction held 8 bases outside the gene matches. In germline, CDR1 is SGHRS, CDR2 YFSETQ. This CDR3 spans 15 amino acids. Study-level results: Reports say that about two months after transplant, the alpha-beta T cells came out of several hundred graft clones that had expanded. Surviving recipient cells, namely T cells and thymic progenitors, were the source of high day-60 TCRbeta diversity in some patients.

For this clonotype: Its antigen is unidentified.

This chain joins TRBV5-1 and TRBJ1-2, with TRBD1 matching 8 bases. This TCR came from a girl aged 2-9 years with aplastic anemia, due to receive a stem cell transplant. Specimen: PBMCs, collected before TCRalphabeta/CD19-depleted stem cell transplant. The CDR3 DNA sequence: TGCGCCAGCAGCGACTCCGGGACAGGCGACTATGGCTACACCTTC. Protein: CASSDSGTGDYGYTF.